One sample yielded the 30 T cell receptor beta chains listed below, sequenced in a study of early T cells in non-severe SARS-CoV-2 infection. TCRdb re-called the 5' RACE reads through MiXCR, storing one row per CDR3 protein. This table holds under 45,000 distinct CDR3 sequences, less than 6.5% found once. Material: whole blood, obtained at baseline. These TCRs come from an adult who was a healthcare worker with PCR-confirmed SARS-CoV-2 infection or an uninfected control (not recorded which).

This chain connects TRBV10-2 to TRBJ2-3; D is undetermined. The CDR3 loop spans 11 amino acids. Germline CDR1 WSHSY, CDR2 SAAADI. The V and J ends lost 8 bases and 6 bases respectively, with 9 bases between them. The CDR3 region is CASSMPDTQYF. CDR3 in DNA: TGCGCCAGCTCCATGCCCGATACGCAGTATTTT.

Ten or more counts support this clonotype. The gene calls are TRBV7-8 and TRBJ2-1; D not certain. The CDR3 totals 12 residues. CDR1 is SGHVS and CDR2 is FQNEAQ in the germline V gene. V lost 7 bases to trimming and J lost 7 bases, with 11 bases between them. CDR3 region: CASTLLGNEQFF. The CDR3 DNA sequence: TGTGCCAGCACCCTACTGGGGAATGAGCAGTTCTTC. Looking up the rest from reference TRBV7-8 and TRBJ2-1 gives the full variable domain: GAGVSQSPRYKVAKRGQDVALRCDPISGHVSLFWYQQALGQGPEFLTYFQNEAQLDKSGLPSDRFFAERPEGSVSTLKIQRTQQEDSAVYLCASTLLGNEQFFGPGTRLTVL.

At least ten counts were recorded for this clonotype. V is TRBV6-2 or TRBV6-3 and J is TRBJ2-2; D perhaps matches TRBD1 (6 bases). The CDR3 covers 12 residues. Trimming took 6 bases from V and 6 from J, leaving 8 bases between them. Germline CDR1 is MNHEY and CDR2 is SVGEGT. The CDR3 DNA reads TGTGCCAGCAGGCGACAGGCCGGGGAGCTGTTTTTT. Residues: CASRRQAGELFF.

This clonotype has at least ten counts. This chain joins TRBV5-4 and TRBJ2-1; D perhaps matches TRBD2 (6 bases). Germline-derived CDR1 and CDR2 are SGHNT and YYREEE (reference sequence). The CDR3 has 15 amino acids. V was clipped by 4 bases and J by 3 bases, with 14 bases between them. The CDR3 region is CASSRTGDFYNEQFF. CDR3 bases: TGTGCCAGCAGCCGAACCGGGGACTTCTACAATGAGCAGTTCTTC.

This clonotype was counted ten times or more. The DNA for the CDR3 is TGTGCCGCCAGCTCCTTCCGGACAGCAACTAATGAAAAACTGTTTTTT. Its translation: CAASSFRTATNEKLFF. This chain links TRBV7-9 with TRBJ1-4; TRBD1 is a possible D gene (6 bases). The CDR3 extends over 16 amino acids. CDR1 and CDR2 (germline): SEHNR, FQNEAQ (reference sequence). Trimming removed 11 bases from V and 0 bases from J, with 19 bases in between.

This clonotype was seen more than once but under ten times. This chain joins TRBV7-9 and TRBJ2-1; 11 positions match TRBD2. Germline V gives CDR1 SEHNR, CDR2 FQNEAQ (reference sequence). The V and J ends lost 0 bases and 15 bases, in that order; junction bases with no gene match: 7. This CDR3 is 14 amino acids long. This chain's CDR3 is CASSLAGLAADRFF. The CDR3 nucleotides are TGTGCCAGCAGCTTAGCGGGACTAGCGGCGGATCGGTTCTTC.

Only a few counts were recorded for this clonotype. The chain uses TRBV28 and TRBJ2-5, with D unresolved. The CDR3 is 14 amino acids. Trimming left V 3 bases short and J 4 bases short, with 12 bases between. The germline gives CDR1 MDHEN, CDR2 SYDVKM. The CDR3 coding sequence is TGTGCCAGCAGTTTTCCCCCACCGAGAGAGACCCAGTACTTC. This codes for CASSFPPPRETQYF.

This clonotype was recorded at least ten times. This rearrangement joins TRBV20-1 to TRBJ2-5; D is possibly TRBD1 or TRBD2 (5 bases each). The CDR3 runs 13 residues. CDR1 and CDR2 (germline): DFQATT, SNEGSKA (reference sequence). V was trimmed by 3 bases and J by 2 bases, leaving 10 bases between them. The CDR3 protein is CSASRGMQETQYF. The CDR3 region has the DNA TGCAGTGCTAGTCGGGGCATGCAAGAGACCCAGTACTTC.

The rearrangement joins TRBV20-1 to TRBJ2-1, with TRBD2 matching 8 bases. CDR1 is DFQATT, CDR2 SNEGSKA, per germline (reference sequence). The V and J ends lost 0 bases and 2 bases, in that order; junction bases with no gene match: 9. The CDR3 covers 17 residues. CDR3 residues: CSARDIPTSGPYNEQFF. In DNA, the CDR3 is TGCAGTGCTAGAGATATCCCAACTAGCGGACCCTACAATGAGCAGTTCTTC.

This chain joins TRBV7-8 and TRBJ2-3; no reliable D call. The germline V gene has CDR1 SGHVS and CDR2 FQNEAQ. Trimming took off 1 base at V and 4 bases at J, with 9 bases between the two ends. The CDR3 covers 14 residues. The CDR3 region has the DNA TGTGCCAGCAGCTTAGGCGGCCGGGCAGATACGCAGTATTTT. This encodes CASSLGGRADTQYF.

This clonotype was seen many times. The chain has TRBV7-9 and TRBJ1-2; TRBD1 matches at 9 bases. The CDR3 has 16 amino acids. CDR1 and CDR2 (germline): SEHNR, FQNEAQ (reference sequence). Losses at the gene ends were 5 bases for V and 4 bases for J; bases not matched to a gene: 11. CDR3 residues: CASSHGRQGDSYGYTF. The DNA for the CDR3 is TGTGCCAGCAGCCACGGTCGACAGGGGGATTCCTATGGCTACACCTTC.

At least ten counts were recorded for this clonotype. The genes are TRBV4-1 and TRBJ2-1, with TRBD2 matching over 9 bases. J lost 4 bases, V lost 1 base, and 8 bases had no gene match. Germline lookup yields CDR1 MGHRA and CDR2 YSYEKL. The CDR3 covers 17 residues. CDR3: CASSQGSGRTGYNEQFF. Written as DNA, the CDR3 is TGCGCCAGCAGCCAAGGTAGCGGGAGAACCGGTTACAATGAGCAGTTCTTC.

This clonotype appeared many times. J is TRBJ2-3 and V is TRBV4-1; 8 bases fit TRBD2. V was pared by 3 bases and J by 8 bases, with 4 bases of the junction left unmatched. Germline CDR1 and CDR2: MGHRA and YSYEKL. The CDR3 runs 13 residues. CDR3 residues: CASSHPGLATQYF. The CDR3 DNA is TGCGCCAGCAGCCACCCCGGACTAGCTACGCAGTATTTT.

This clonotype was detected ten times or more. The chain carries TRBV13 and TRBJ2-1, with D unresolved. Germline CDR1 is PRHDT and CDR2 is FYEKMQ (reference sequence). V shed 5 bases and J shed 5 bases, with 7 bases lying between them. The CDR3 totals 12 residues. CDR3 nucleotide sequence: TGTGCCAGCAGCCCAGCCGACAATGAGCAGTTCTTC. This sequence encodes CASSPADNEQFF.

This clonotype was picked up many times. This CDR3 is missing its conserved last phenylalanine or tryptophan, likely due to a read error. It is unclear where the CDR3 begins or ends on the DNA, so no DNA is shown, and the CDR3 is as TCRdb lists it. The rearrangement uses TRBV29-1 and TRBJ1-2. Germline V gives CDR1 SQVTM, CDR2 ANQGSEA. The CDR3 has 9 amino acids, counting both end residues. CDR3 sequence: CSASADGSV.

Ten or more counts support this clonotype. The V and J genes are TRBV6-5 and TRBJ2-7; no clear D. The CDR3 has 14 amino acids. CDR1 is MNHEY and CDR2 is SVGAGI in the germline V gene. V lost 10 bases and J lost 3, with 19 bases in between. As DNA, the CDR3 is TGTGCCACACGAAACTCGTCGCCGGGCTACGAGCAGTACGTC. Translated, it gives CATRNSSPGYEQYV.

The chain is built from TRBV12-3 or TRBV12-4 and TRBJ2-7; TRBD2 agrees at 7 bases. V shed 6 bases and J 2 bases; nucleotides not matched to a gene: 13. The length of the CDR3 is 16 residues. In nucleotides, the CDR3 is TGTGCCAGCAGCTCTGAGGGCGGGAGTCTAACCTACGAGCAGTACTTC. This gives the protein CASSSEGGSLTYEQYF.

This clonotype was seen at least ten times. Written as DNA, the CDR3 is TGTGCCACCAGTGATCGGGACAGATATGGCTACACCTTC. Its translation is CATSDRDRYGYTF. The chain combines TRBV24-1 with TRBJ1-2, with TRBD1 matching 7 bases. J lost 5 bases, V lost 3 bases, and 2 bases had no gene match. The CDR3 totals 13 residues. Per germline, CDR1 KGHDR and CDR2 SFDVKD.

This clonotype was seen more than once but under ten times. The chain combines TRBV5-1 with TRBJ1-1; D ambiguous. Trimming cost V 4 bases and J 4 bases, with 14 bases left between them. Germline-derived CDR1 and CDR2 are SGHRS and YFSETQ. CDR3 length equals 14 residues. The CDR3 reads CASSQEPGSTEAFF. Here the CDR3 DNA reads TGCGCCAGCAGCCAGGAACCGGGTTCCACTGAAGCTTTCTTT.

This clonotype was seen more than once but under ten times. This rearrangement joins TRBV28 to TRBJ1-3; 10 positions agree with TRBD1. V dropped 3 bases and J dropped 3; count of bases not matched to a gene: 8. The CDR3 extends over 17 amino acids. The V gene's germline CDR1 is MDHEN and CDR2 SYDVKM. This chain's CDR3 is CASSLDRGKVGGNTIYF. Written as DNA, the CDR3 is TGTGCCAGCAGTTTGGACAGGGGGAAAGTTGGTGGAAACACCATATATTTT.

This clonotype came up a few times. The chain employs TRBV2 and TRBJ2-2; TRBD2 is a possible D gene (5 bases). This CDR3 region has 15 residues. Trimming cost V 6 bases and J 3 bases, with 14 bases left between them. Germline V gene data show CDR1 as SNHLY and CDR2 as FYNNEI. Here the CDR3 DNA reads TGTGCCAGCAGGAAGGAGACTATCCACACCGGGGAGCTGTTTTTT. It specifies CASRKETIHTGELFF.

This clonotype was seen repeatedly, ten times or more. In DNA form, the CDR3 reads TGTGCCAGCAGTTACTTGCTAAGCACTGAAGCTTTCTTT. This encodes CASSYLLSTEAFF. The rearrangement links TRBV6-2 or TRBV6-3 to TRBJ1-1; no firm D call. Germline-derived CDR1 and CDR2 are MNHEY and SVGEGT. The V end was cut by 1 base, the J end by 4 bases, with 7 bases between. This CDR3 is built from 13 residues.

This clonotype was counted ten times or more. This chain links TRBV5-1 with TRBJ2-1, with TRBD1 matching over 7 bases. Trimming at V came to 4 bases and at J to 5 bases, leaving 6 bases not matched to a gene. Germline CDR1 reads SGHRS; CDR2 reads YFSETQ. The CDR3 spans 14 residues. As DNA, the CDR3 is TGCGCCAGCAGCCGGAGGACAGGCCACAATGAGCAGTTCTTC. Amino acid sequence: CASSRRTGHNEQFF.

In regard to this clonotype: This sequence may be a read error, since a much larger clone differs from it by one base. The gene calls are TRBV7-9 and TRBJ2-3; no reliable D call. Per the germline V gene, CDR1 is SEHNR and CDR2 is FQNEAQ (reference sequence). CDR3 length: 18 amino acids. Trimming removed 7 bases at V and 0 bases at J, with 23 bases between. This chain's CDR3 is CASIPRLQAESSTDTQYF. CDR3 nucleotide sequence: TGTGCCAGCATCCCCCGACTGCAGGCCGAATCTAGCACAGATACGCAGTATTTT.

Ten or more counts support this clonotype. The chain is built from TRBV4-1 and TRBJ1-2; D call uncertain. Trimming took 0 bases from V and 4 from J, leaving 15 bases between them. This CDR3 has 16 residues. Germline CDR1 and CDR2: MGHRA and YSYEKL. In DNA, the CDR3 is TGCGCCAGCAGCCAAGATACAGCGATTACGACCTATGGCTACACCTTC. Protein sequence: CASSQDTAITTYGYTF.

This clonotype was seen at least ten times. V usage is TRBV10-3 and J usage is TRBJ2-7; 10 positions agree with TRBD1. Germline-derived CDR1 and CDR2 are ENHRY and SYGVKD. The CDR3 sequence is 14 residues long. The V and J ends lost 6 bases and 4 bases, in that order; junction bases with no gene match: 6. DNA for the CDR3: TGTGCCATCAGCCAGGGGACAGGGGCGTACGAGCAGTACGTC. Its translation: CAISQGTGAYEQYV.

There are many counts of this clonotype. This CDR3 is CSARGTSGILGYNEQFF. The CDR3 coding sequence is TGCAGTGCTCGAGGGACTAGCGGGATTTTGGGCTACAATGAGCAGTTCTTC. The chain uses TRBV20-1 and TRBJ2-1; 13 positions match TRBD2. Germline V gene sequence: CDR1 DFQATT, CDR2 SNEGSKA (reference sequence). J was trimmed by 3 bases and V by 5 bases; bases with no gene match: 10. CDR3 length: 17 amino acids.

Ten or more counts support this clonotype. V and J are TRBV6-5 and TRBJ2-6; weak D call: TRBD1 (5 bases). CDR1 and CDR2 from the germline V gene are MNHEY and SVGAGI. There are 16 residues in the CDR3. The V and J ends lost 5 bases and 1 base respectively, with 12 bases between them. This CDR3 reads CASSMRTRSGANVLTF. In DNA form, the CDR3 reads TGTGCCAGCAGTATGCGGACACGGTCTGGGGCCAACGTCCTGACTTTC.

This clonotype was recorded at least ten times. The chain couples TRBV19 to TRBJ1-5; 9 positions match TRBD1. With 6 bases clipped from V and 6 bases from J, the junction kept 9 bases outside the gene matches. The CDR3 contains 15 residues. The germline CDR1 and CDR2 sequences are LNHDA and SQIVND (reference sequence). Written as DNA, the CDR3 is TGTGCCAGTAGGACGAGCACAGGGGGCAGTCAGCCCCAGCATTTT. Protein: CASRTSTGGSQPQHF. The full variable domain, with the rest looked up from reference TRBV19 and TRBJ1-5, is DGGITQSPKYLFRKEGQNVTLSCEQNLNHDAMYWYRQDPGQGLRLIYYSQIVNDFQKGDIAEGYSVSREKKESFPLTVTSAQKNPTAFYLCASRTSTGGSQPQHFGDGTRLSIL.

This sequence joins TRBV27 and TRBJ2-3; no clear D. CDR1 and CDR2 from the germline V gene are MNHEY and SMNVEV (reference sequence). The V and J ends lost 3 bases and 4 bases respectively, with 8 bases between them. This CDR3 has 13 amino acids. The CDR3: CASSLVVADTQYF. The CDR3 DNA is TGTGCCAGCAGTTTGGTAGTCGCAGATACGCAGTATTTT.